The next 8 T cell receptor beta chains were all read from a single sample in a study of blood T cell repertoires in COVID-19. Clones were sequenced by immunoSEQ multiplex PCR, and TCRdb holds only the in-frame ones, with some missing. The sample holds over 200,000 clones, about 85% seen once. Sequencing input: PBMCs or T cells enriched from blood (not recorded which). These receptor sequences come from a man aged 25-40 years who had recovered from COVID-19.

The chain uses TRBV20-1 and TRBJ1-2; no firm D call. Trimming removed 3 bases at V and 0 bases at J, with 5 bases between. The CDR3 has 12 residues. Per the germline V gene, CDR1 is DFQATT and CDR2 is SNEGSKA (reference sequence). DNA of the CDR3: TGCAGTGCTAGTGTAGCTAACTATGGCTACACCTTC. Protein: CSASVANYGYTF.

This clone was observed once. The CDR3 nucleotides read TGTGCCAGCAGCCACCCAGGGACACGTATTACGCAGTATTTT. Encoded protein: CASSHPGTRITQYF. V gene TRBV7-8 combines with J gene TRBJ2-3; possibly TRBD1 for D (6 bases). CDR3 length: 14 amino acids. V was cut by 5 bases and J by 8 bases, with 17 bases left in between. Per the germline V gene, CDR1 is SGHVS and CDR2 is FQNEAQ.

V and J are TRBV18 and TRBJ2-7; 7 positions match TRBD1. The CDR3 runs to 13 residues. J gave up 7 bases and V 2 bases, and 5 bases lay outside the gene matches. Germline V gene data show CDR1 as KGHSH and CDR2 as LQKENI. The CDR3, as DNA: TGTGCCAGCTCACCAGGACAGGTGGGGGAGCAGTACTTC. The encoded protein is CASSPGQVGEQYF.

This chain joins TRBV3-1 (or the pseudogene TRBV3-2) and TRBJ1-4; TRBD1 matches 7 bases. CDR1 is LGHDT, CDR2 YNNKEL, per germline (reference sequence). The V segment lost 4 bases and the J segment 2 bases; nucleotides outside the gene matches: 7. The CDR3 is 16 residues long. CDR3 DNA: TGTGCCAGCAGCCCCCGACAGGGTTCTACTAATGAAAAACTGTTTTTT. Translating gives CASSPRQGSTNEKLFF.

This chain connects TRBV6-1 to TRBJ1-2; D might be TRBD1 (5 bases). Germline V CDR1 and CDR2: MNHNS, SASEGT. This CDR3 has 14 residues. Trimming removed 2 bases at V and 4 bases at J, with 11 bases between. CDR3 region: CASSEHGAFYGYTF. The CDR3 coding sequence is TGTGCCAGCAGTGAACATGGGGCCTTCTATGGCTACACCTTC.

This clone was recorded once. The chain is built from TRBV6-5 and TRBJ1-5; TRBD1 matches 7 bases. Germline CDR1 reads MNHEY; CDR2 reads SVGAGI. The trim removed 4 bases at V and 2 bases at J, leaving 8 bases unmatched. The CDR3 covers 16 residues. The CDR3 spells CASSSQGGGGNQPQHF. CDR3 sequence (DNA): TGTGCCAGCAGTTCGCAGGGGGGAGGCGGCAATCAGCCCCAGCATTTT.

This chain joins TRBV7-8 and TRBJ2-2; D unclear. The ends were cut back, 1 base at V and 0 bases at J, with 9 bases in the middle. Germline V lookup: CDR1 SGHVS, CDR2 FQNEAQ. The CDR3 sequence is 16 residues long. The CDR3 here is CASSLVLAANTGELFF. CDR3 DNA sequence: TGTGCCAGCAGCTTAGTTTTAGCAGCGAACACCGGGGAGCTGTTTTTT. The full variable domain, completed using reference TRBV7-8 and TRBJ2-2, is GAGVSQSPRYKVAKRGQDVALRCDPISGHVSLFWYQQALGQGPEFLTYFQNEAQLDKSGLPSDRFFAERPEGSVSTLKIQRTQQEDSAVYLCASSLVLAANTGELFFGEGSRLTVL.

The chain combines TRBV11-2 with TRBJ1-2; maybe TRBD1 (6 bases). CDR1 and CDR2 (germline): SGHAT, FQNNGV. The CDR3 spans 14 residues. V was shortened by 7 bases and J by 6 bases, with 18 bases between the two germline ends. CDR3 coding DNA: TGTGCCAGCAAAAGAAACAGGGAGAGGGATGGCTACACCTTC. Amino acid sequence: CASKRNRERDGYTF.